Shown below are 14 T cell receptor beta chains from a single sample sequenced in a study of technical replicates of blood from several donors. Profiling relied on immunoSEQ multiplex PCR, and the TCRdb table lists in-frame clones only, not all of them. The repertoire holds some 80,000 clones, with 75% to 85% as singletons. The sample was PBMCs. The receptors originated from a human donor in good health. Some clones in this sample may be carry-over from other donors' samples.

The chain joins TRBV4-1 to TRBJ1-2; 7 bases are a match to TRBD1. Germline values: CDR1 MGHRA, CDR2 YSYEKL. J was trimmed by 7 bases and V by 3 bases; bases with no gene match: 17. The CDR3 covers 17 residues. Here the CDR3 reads CASSHRVQPGQLSGYTF. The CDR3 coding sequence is TGCGCCAGCAGCCATCGGGTGCAACCGGGACAGCTGTCTGGCTACACCTTC.

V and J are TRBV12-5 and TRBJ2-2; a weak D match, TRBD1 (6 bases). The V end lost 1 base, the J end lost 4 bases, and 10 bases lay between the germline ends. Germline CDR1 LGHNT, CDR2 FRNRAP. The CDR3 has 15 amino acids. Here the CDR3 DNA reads TGTGCTAGTGGTTTGGGAGGGGGTGTCACCGGGGAGCTGTTTTTT. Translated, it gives CASGLGGGVTGELFF.

The CDR3 DNA reads as TGTGCCTGGTCGCGACAGGGCTCTGGAAACACCATATATTTT. Its protein is CAWSRQGSGNTIYF. The chain couples TRBV30 to TRBJ1-3; the match to TRBD1 covers 7 bases. Germline lookup yields CDR1 GTSNPN and CDR2 SVGIG (reference sequence). CDR3 size: 14 residues. Trimming took 5 bases from V and 0 from J; bases not matched to a gene: 4.

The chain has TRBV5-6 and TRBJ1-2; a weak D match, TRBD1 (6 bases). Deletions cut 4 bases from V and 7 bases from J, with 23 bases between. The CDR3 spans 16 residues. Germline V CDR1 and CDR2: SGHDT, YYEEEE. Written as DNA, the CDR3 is TGTGCCAGCAGCCGAAACCCCGCGGGGGGGCGCTCTGGCTACACCTTC. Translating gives CASSRNPAGGRSGYTF.

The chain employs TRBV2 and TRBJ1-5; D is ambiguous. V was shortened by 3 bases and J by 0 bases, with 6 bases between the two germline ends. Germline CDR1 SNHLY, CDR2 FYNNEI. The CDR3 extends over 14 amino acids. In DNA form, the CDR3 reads TGTGCCAGCAGTGAGAGGTATAGCAATCAGCCCCAGCATTTT. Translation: CASSERYSNQPQHF.

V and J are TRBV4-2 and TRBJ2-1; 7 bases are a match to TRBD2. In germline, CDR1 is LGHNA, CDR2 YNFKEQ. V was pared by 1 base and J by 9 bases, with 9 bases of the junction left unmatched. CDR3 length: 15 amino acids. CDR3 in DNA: TGTGCCAGCAGCCAAGGTGAAGGACTAGAGGGTGAGCAGTTCTTC. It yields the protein CASSQGEGLEGEQFF.

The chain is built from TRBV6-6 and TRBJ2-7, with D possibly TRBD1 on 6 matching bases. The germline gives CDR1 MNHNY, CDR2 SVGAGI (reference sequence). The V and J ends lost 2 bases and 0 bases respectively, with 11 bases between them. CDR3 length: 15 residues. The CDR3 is CASSYGGWDSYEQYF. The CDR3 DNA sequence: TGTGCCAGCAGTTACGGGGGCTGGGACTCCTACGAGCAGTACTTC.

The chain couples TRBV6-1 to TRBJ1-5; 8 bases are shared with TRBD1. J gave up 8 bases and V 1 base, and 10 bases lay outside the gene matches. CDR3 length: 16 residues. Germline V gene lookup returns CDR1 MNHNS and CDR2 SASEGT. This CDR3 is CASSEDGTGPFEPQHF. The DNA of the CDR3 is TGTGCCAGCAGTGAAGATGGGACAGGCCCTTTCGAGCCCCAGCATTTT.

The DNA for the CDR3 is TGTGCCTGGAGAGCGGGATCCTACGAGCAGTACTTC. This translates into CAWRAGSYEQYF. This rearrangement joins TRBV30 to TRBJ2-7; 7 bases agree with TRBD2. V shed 3 bases and J 1 base; nucleotides not matched to a gene: 0. Germline V gene sequence: CDR1 GTSNPN, CDR2 SVGIG (reference sequence). The CDR3 extends over 12 amino acids.

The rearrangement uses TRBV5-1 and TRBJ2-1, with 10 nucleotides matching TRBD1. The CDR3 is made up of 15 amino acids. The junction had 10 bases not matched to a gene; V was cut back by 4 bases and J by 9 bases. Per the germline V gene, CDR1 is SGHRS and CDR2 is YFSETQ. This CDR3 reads CASSIRDRGRSEQFF. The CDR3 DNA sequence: TGCGCCAGCAGCATTAGGGACAGGGGAAGAAGTGAGCAGTTCTTC.

In DNA form, the CDR3 reads TGTGCCAGCGGGGAGCGGGATCAGCCCCAGCATTTT. This translates into CASGERDQPQHF. The chain is built from TRBV27 and TRBJ1-5, with D hard to call. The V end was cut by 8 bases, the J end by 5 bases, with 10 bases between. CDR1 and CDR2 (germline): MNHEY, SMNVEV (reference sequence). The CDR3 runs 12 residues.

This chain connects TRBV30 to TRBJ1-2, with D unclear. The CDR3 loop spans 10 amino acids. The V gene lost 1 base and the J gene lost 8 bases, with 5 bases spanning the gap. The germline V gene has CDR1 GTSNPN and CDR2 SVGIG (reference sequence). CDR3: CAWSGMGYTF. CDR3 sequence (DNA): TGTGCCTGGAGTGGTATGGGCTACACCTTC.

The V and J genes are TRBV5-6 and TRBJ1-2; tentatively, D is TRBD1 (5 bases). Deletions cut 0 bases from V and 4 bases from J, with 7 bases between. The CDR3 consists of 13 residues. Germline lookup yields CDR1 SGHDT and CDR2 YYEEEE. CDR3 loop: CASSLDRIYGYTF. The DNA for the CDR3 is TGTGCCAGCAGCTTGGACAGGATCTATGGCTACACCTTC.

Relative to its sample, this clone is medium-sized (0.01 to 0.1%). The CDR3 coding sequence is TGCGCCAGCAGCTTCGGGGGGGGGTACAATGAGCAGTTCTTC. Translation: CASSFGGGYNEQFF. The V gene is TRBV5-1, the J gene TRBJ2-1; 8 bases are a match to TRBD2. This CDR3 has 14 residues. Losses at the gene ends were 2 bases for V and 4 bases for J; bases not matched to a gene: 2. Germline V gene data show CDR1 as SGHRS and CDR2 as YFSETQ. The whole variable domain, remainder taken from reference TRBV5-1 and TRBJ2-1, is KAGVTQTPRYLIKTRGQQVTLSCSPISGHRSVSWYQQTPGQGLQFLFEYFSETQRNKGNFPGRFSGRQFSNSRSEMNVSTLELGDSALYLCASSFGGGYNEQFFGPGTRLTVL.